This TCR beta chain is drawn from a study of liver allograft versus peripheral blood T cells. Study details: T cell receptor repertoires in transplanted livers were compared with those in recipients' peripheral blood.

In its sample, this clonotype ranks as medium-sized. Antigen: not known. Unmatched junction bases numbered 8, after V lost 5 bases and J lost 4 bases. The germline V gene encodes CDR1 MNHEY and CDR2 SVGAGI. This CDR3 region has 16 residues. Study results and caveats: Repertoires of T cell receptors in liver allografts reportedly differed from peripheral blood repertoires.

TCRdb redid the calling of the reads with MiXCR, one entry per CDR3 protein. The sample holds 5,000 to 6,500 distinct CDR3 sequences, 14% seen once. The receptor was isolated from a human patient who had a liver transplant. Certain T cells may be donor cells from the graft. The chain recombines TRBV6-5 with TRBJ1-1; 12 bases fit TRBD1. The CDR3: CASSKPGQGARTEAFF. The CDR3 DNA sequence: TGTGCCAGCAGTAAACCGGGACAGGGGGCGCGCACTGAAGCTTTCTTT.